A single T cell receptor (beta chain) is shown here with its context. This table comes from immunoSEQ multiplex PCR, and its TCRdb copy is limited to in-frame clones, with some not included. Of roughly 280,000 clones listed, around 90% are singletons. The CDR3 covers 17 residues. Germline CDR1 and CDR2: MNHEY and SVGEGT. J gave up 0 bases and V 4 bases, and 9 bases lay outside the gene matches. This record comes from a study of blood T cell repertoires in COVID-19. Study-wide context: The analysed material was cDNA or gDNA that came from T cells, B-cell-depleted T cells, or PBMCs.

The TCR originated in a woman aged 25 to 39 with acute COVID-19. The chain is built from TRBV6-2 or TRBV6-3 and TRBJ1-3, with 7 bases aligning to TRBD1. Specimen: PBMCs or T cells enriched from blood (not recorded which). The DNA for the CDR3 is TGTGCCAGCAGTTCCGCGAGGACAGGACACTCTGGAAACACCATATATTTT. Translated: CASSSARTGHSGNTIYF.